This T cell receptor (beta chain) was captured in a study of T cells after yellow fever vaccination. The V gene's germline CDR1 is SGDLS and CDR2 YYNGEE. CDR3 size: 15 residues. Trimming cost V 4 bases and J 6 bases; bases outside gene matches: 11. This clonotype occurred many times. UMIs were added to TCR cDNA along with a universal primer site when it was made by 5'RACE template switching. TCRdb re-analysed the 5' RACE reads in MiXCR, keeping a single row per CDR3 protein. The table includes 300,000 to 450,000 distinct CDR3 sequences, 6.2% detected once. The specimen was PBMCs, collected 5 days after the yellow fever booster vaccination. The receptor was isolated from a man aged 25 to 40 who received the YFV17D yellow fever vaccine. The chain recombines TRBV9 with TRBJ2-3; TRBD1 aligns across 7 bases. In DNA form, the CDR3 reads TGTGCCAGCAGCTTCCGGGACAGACGCGCGGATACGCAGTATTTT. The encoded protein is CASSFRDRRADTQYF.